The next 29 T cell receptor beta chains were all read from a single sample in a study of graft-versus-host responses after intestinal transplantation. These receptors have no identified antigens. Method: immunoSEQ multiplex PCR; TCRdb's copy keeps in-frame clones and lacks some. The sample carries around 110,000 clones, around 94% recorded once. The sequencing used unstimulated CD4+ T cells sorted from spleen or lymph node cells, collected before transplant. These receptor sequences come from a human donor who was the organ donor for an intestinal transplant.

This sequence joins TRBV6-5 and TRBJ2-7, with D possibly being TRBD1 (5 bases). Germline V lookup: CDR1 MNHEY, CDR2 SVGAGI. The CDR3 is 13 residues long. V lost 10 bases and J lost 2, with 15 bases in between. The CDR3 sequence: CATSTGATYEQYF. The DNA for the CDR3 is TGTGCCACGTCAACAGGTGCGACCTACGAGCAGTACTTC.

The gene calls are TRBV28 and TRBJ1-4; 10 bases map to TRBD1. The junction had 5 bases not matched to a gene; V was cut back by 4 bases and J by 3 bases. Germline assignment: CDR1 MDHEN and CDR2 SYDVKM. The CDR3 is made up of 16 amino acids. The CDR3 DNA sequence: TGTGCCAGCAGTTCCGGACAGGGGGTGCCTAATGAAAAACTGTTTTTT. This encodes CASSSGQGVPNEKLFF.

The chain has TRBV7-9 and TRBJ2-3; the match to TRBD2 covers 13 bases. CDR3 length equals 17 residues. The germline CDR1 and CDR2 sequences are SEHNR and FQNEAQ (reference sequence). J gave up 3 bases and V 5 bases, and 8 bases lay outside the gene matches. The DNA of the CDR3 is TGTGCCAGCAGCCCGCGACTAGCGGGAGGCGGGACAGATACGCAGTATTTT. It yields the protein CASSPRLAGGGTDTQYF. The entire variable domain, with the rest obtained from reference TRBV7-9 and TRBJ2-3, is as follows: DTGVSQNPRHKITKRGQNVTFRCDPISEHNRLYWYRQTLGQGPEFLTYFQNEAQLEKSRLLSDRFSAERPKGSFSTLEIQRTEQGDSAMYLCASSPRLAGGGTDTQYFGPGTRLTVL.

V is TRBV2 and J is TRBJ2-2; possibly TRBD1 or TRBD2 for D (6 bases each). Trimming cost V 6 bases and J 7 bases, with 12 bases left between them. From germline, CDR1 is SNHLY and CDR2 FYNNEI. This CDR3 comprises 13 residues. CDR3 region: CASRKRGDGELFF. CDR3 nucleotide sequence: TGTGCCAGCAGGAAAAGGGGGGACGGGGAGCTGTTTTTT.

The chain combines TRBV2 with TRBJ2-1; D ambiguous. The CDR3 totals 15 residues. Germline V CDR1 and CDR2: SNHLY, FYNNEI. V was cut by 7 bases and J by 0 bases, with 13 bases left in between. CDR3 bases: TGTGCCAGCACCCCCGACACTAACTCCTACAATGAGCAGTTCTTC. It is translated as CASTPDTNSYNEQFF.

This chain links TRBV7-9 with TRBJ2-7; D not certain. Germline CDR1 and CDR2: SEHNR and FQNEAQ (reference sequence). The CDR3 length is 15 residues. Trimming removed 8 bases from V and 5 bases from J, with 22 bases in between. The CDR3 DNA follows: TGTGCCAGCGCCGCGGCAGCAAGACGGGTCCACGAGCAGTACTTC. Translating it yields CASAAAARRVHEQYF.

The J gene is TRBJ2-3, the V gene TRBV7-2; TRBD2 matches at 12 bases. The germline V gene has CDR1 SGHTA and CDR2 FQGNSA. The CDR3 spans 16 residues. Unmatched junction bases numbered 7, after V lost 5 bases and J lost 4 bases. DNA for the CDR3: TGTGCCAGCAGCCGACTAGCGGGAGTTCTGCCAGATACGCAGTATTTT. It yields the protein CASSRLAGVLPDTQYF.

The CDR3, as DNA: TGTGCCAGCCGCTCCGGGGAGCTGTTTTTT. It codes for CASRSGELFF. This rearrangement joins TRBV7-9 to TRBJ2-2; D gene ambiguous. V was cut by 8 bases and J by 6 bases, with 4 bases left in between. Germline CDR1 reads SEHNR; CDR2 reads FQNEAQ (reference sequence). The CDR3 consists of 10 residues. Drawing the rest from reference TRBV7-9 and TRBJ2-2, the complete variable domain is DTGVSQNPRHKITKRGQNVTFRCDPISEHNRLYWYRQTLGQGPEFLTYFQNEAQLEKSRLLSDRFSAERPKGSFSTLEIQRTEQGDSAMYLCASRSGELFFGEGSRLTVL.

This CDR3 reads CASSSTGNHQPQHF. The CDR3, as DNA: TGTGCCAGCTCATCGACAGGGAACCACCAGCCCCAGCATTTT. The chain joins TRBV18 to TRBJ1-5; 7 bases fit TRBD1. The V segment lost 5 bases and the J segment 7 bases; nucleotides outside the gene matches: 8. The CDR3 loop spans 14 amino acids. Germline CDR1 reads KGHSH; CDR2 reads LQKENI.

The CDR3 here is CASSLWEGTGGYNEQFF. The CDR3 region has the DNA TGTGCCAGCAGTTTATGGGAGGGGACAGGGGGCTACAATGAGCAGTTCTTC. This chain uses TRBV28 with TRBJ2-1; 11 bases agree with TRBD1. The CDR3 is 17 amino acids. Germline assignment: CDR1 MDHEN and CDR2 SYDVKM. After removal of 0 bases from V and 3 bases from J, the junction contained 4 bases not matched to a gene.

The chain employs TRBV7-8 and TRBJ2-3; TRBD1 agrees at 7 bases. The CDR3 loop spans 15 amino acids. Germline CDR1 is SGHVS and CDR2 is FQNEAQ. V trimming: 5 bases; J trimming: 1 base; junction bases outside the gene matches: 6. CDR3: CASSTRDRGTDTQYF. The DNA for the CDR3 is TGTGCCAGCAGCACCCGGGACAGAGGCACAGATACGCAGTATTTT.

The gene calls are TRBV28 and TRBJ2-7; 8 bases match TRBD2. The CDR3 has 16 residues. V lost 2 bases to trimming and J lost 0 bases; unmatched junction nucleotides: 6. CDR1 and CDR2 (germline): MDHEN, SYDVKM. The CDR3 protein is CASSLILAGFSYEQYF. DNA for the CDR3: TGTGCCAGCAGTTTAATATTAGCGGGATTCTCCTACGAGCAGTACTTC.

Points on this clone: The sample contains more than one DNA sequence encoding this CDR3. This chain uses TRBV5-4 with TRBJ1-1; D call uncertain. The CDR3 has 13 residues. Germline CDR1 SGHNT, CDR2 YYREEE (reference sequence). V lost 0 bases and J lost 2, with 5 bases in between. The CDR3 nucleotides are TGTGCCAGCAGCTTGGACCGAAACACTGAAGCTTTCTTT. Its translation is CASSLDRNTEAFF.

The genes are TRBV7-9 and TRBJ2-7; 7 bases line up with TRBD2. This CDR3 region has 16 residues. The germline gives CDR1 SEHNR, CDR2 FQNEAQ (reference sequence). Trimming took 5 bases from V and 0 from J; bases not matched to a gene: 10. Here the CDR3 reads CASSPKWRESSYEQYF. Here the CDR3 DNA reads TGTGCCAGCAGCCCTAAGTGGCGGGAGTCCTCCTACGAGCAGTACTTC.

V and J are TRBV28 and TRBJ1-1; no firm D call. V dropped 3 bases and J dropped 1 base, with 3 bases sitting between them. The CDR3 loop spans 12 amino acids. CDR1 is MDHEN, CDR2 SYDVKM, per germline. The CDR3 spells CASSLRNTEAFF. The CDR3 nucleotides are TGTGCCAGCAGTTTGCGGAACACTGAAGCTTTCTTT. The whole variable domain, remainder taken from reference TRBV28 and TRBJ1-1, is DVKVTQSSRYLVKRTGEKVFLECVQDMDHENMFWYRQDPGLGLRLIYFSYDVKMKEKGDIPEGYSVSREKKERFSLILESASTNQTSMYLCASSLRNTEAFFGQGTRLTVV.

This clone was picked up one time. The CDR3 nucleotides read TGCGCCAGCAGCTTCGGGACTAGCGGGAGAGATACGCAGTATTTT. This gives the protein CASSFGTSGRDTQYF. The rearrangement links TRBV5-1 to TRBJ2-3, with 14 bases matching TRBD2. The CDR3 is made up of 15 amino acids. Germline CDR1 SGHRS, CDR2 YFSETQ. V dropped 2 bases and J dropped 5; count of bases not matched to a gene: 1.

The chain links TRBV6-6 to TRBJ1-2; 7 positions agree with TRBD1. V trimming: 6 bases; J trimming: 10 bases; junction bases outside the gene matches: 8. CDR3 size: 12 residues. From germline, CDR1 is MNHNY and CDR2 SVGAGI (reference sequence). CDR3 protein: CASRARDSDYTF. Written as DNA, the CDR3 is TGTGCCAGCAGAGCAAGGGACAGTGACTACACCTTC.

The rearrangement uses TRBV5-1 and TRBJ2-6, with D unresolved. The CDR3 length is 13 residues. Germline V gene data show CDR1 as SGHRS and CDR2 as YFSETQ. V lost 5 bases, J lost 0 bases, and 3 bases lay in between. CDR3 sequence (DNA): TGCGCCAGCAGTGGCTCTGGGGCCAACGTCCTGACTTTC. This codes for CASSGSGANVLTF. Combining the CDR3 with reference TRBV5-1 and TRBJ2-6 gives the whole variable domain KAGVTQTPRYLIKTRGQQVTLSCSPISGHRSVSWYQQTPGQGLQFLFEYFSETQRNKGNFPGRFSGRQFSNSRSEMNVSTLELGDSALYLCASSGSGANVLTFGAGSRLTVL.

The chain carries TRBV21-1 and TRBJ2-7; TRBD2 was called by the table and not checked on the DNA. TRBV21-1 counts as a pseudogene. CDR3 length equals 14 residues. The DNA for the CDR3 is TGTGCCAGCAGCTACCTAGCGGGGGCCTACGAGCAGTACTTC. Translation: CASSYLAGAYEQYF.

This clone was picked up one time. The chain couples TRBV10-3 to TRBJ2-5; D is uncertain. CDR3 length: 13 residues. Trimming took 0 bases from V and 0 from J, leaving 2 bases between them. In germline, CDR1 is ENHRY, CDR2 SYGVKD. The CDR3 DNA reads TGTGCCATCAGTGAGTCATACCAAGAGACCCAGTACTTC. Residues: CAISESYQETQYF.

V gene TRBV19 combines with J gene TRBJ1-5; possibly TRBD1 for D (6 bases). CDR1 and CDR2 (germline): LNHDA, SQIVND (reference sequence). Trimming left V 3 bases short and J 0 bases short, with 9 bases between. The CDR3 loop spans 15 amino acids. Written as DNA, the CDR3 is TGTGCCAGTAGTATTTACAGGGATAGCAATCAGCCCCAGCATTTT. Its protein is CASSIYRDSNQPQHF.

This chain uses TRBV10-3 with TRBJ2-5; 10 bases line up with TRBD2. CDR1 and CDR2 (germline): ENHRY, SYGVKD. This CDR3 region has 14 residues. After removal of 10 bases from V and 5 bases from J, the junction contained 10 bases not matched to a gene. The CDR3, as DNA: TGTGCCACGAGTCCCGGGACTAGCGCTGAGACCCAGTACTTC. Its translation is CATSPGTSAETQYF.

The chain links TRBV4-1 to TRBJ2-2, with D possibly being TRBD1 (5 bases). The germline V gene has CDR1 MGHRA and CDR2 YSYEKL. V lost 4 bases to trimming and J lost 1 base, with 7 bases between them. CDR3 length: 14 amino acids. The CDR3 sequence is CASSLTGNTGELFF. The CDR3 DNA follows: TGCGCCAGCAGCCTAACAGGGAACACCGGGGAGCTGTTTTTT.

The sample holds a few counts of this clone. The rearrangement uses TRBV4-1 and TRBJ2-7; D may be TRBD1 or TRBD2 (7 bases each). CDR1 MGHRA and CDR2 YSYEKL come from the germline V gene. V lost 2 bases and J 1 base, leaving 12 bases between the germline ends. The CDR3 covers 15 residues. DNA for the CDR3: TGCGCCAGCAGCCAACCAGGGGGAGGGTCCTACGAGCAGTACTTC. As protein: CASSQPGGGSYEQYF.

This clone was counted once. This rearrangement joins TRBV10-1 to TRBJ2-1; 14 nucleotides match TRBD2. The CDR3 contains 16 residues. The germline V gene has CDR1 WNHNN and CDR2 SYGVQD (reference sequence). V gave up 5 bases and J gave up 1 base; unmatched junction bases: 1. CDR3 residues: CASSRLAGGSYNEQFF. CDR3 in DNA: TGCGCCAGCAGTCGACTAGCGGGAGGGTCCTACAATGAGCAGTTCTTC.

The V gene is TRBV7-2, the J gene TRBJ2-2, with TRBD2 matching over 12 bases. CDR3 length: 16 residues. In germline, CDR1 is SGHTA, CDR2 FQGNSA. V was pared by 7 bases and J by 4 bases, with 7 bases of the junction left unmatched. The CDR3 DNA sequence: TGTGCCAGCACCAACTCTAGCGGGAGGGCCACCGGGGAGCTGTTTTTT. Its protein product is CASTNSSGRATGELFF.

The gene calls are TRBV10-3 and TRBJ1-1; no definite D call. Trimming pared 4 bases from V and 1 base from J, leaving 4 bases between. Germline CDR1 and CDR2: ENHRY and SYGVKD. The CDR3 runs to 12 residues. The CDR3 DNA is TGTGCCATCAGTGGCAGGAACACTGAAGCTTTCTTT. Amino acids: CAISGRNTEAFF.

The chain uses TRBV6-1 and TRBJ1-1, with D uncertain. The CDR3 loop spans 14 amino acids. CDR1 and CDR2 (germline): MNHNS, SASEGT. Trimming shortened V by 5 bases and J by 4 bases, and 14 bases separated the two germline ends. The CDR3 region is CASSPDPGSTEAFF. CDR3 coding DNA: TGTGCCAGCAGTCCCGACCCGGGAAGCACTGAAGCTTTCTTT.

This chain connects TRBV2 to TRBJ1-5; a weak D match, TRBD1 (5 bases). The germline V and J ends were trimmed by 5 bases and 0 bases, with 14 bases remaining between them. Germline lookup yields CDR1 SNHLY and CDR2 FYNNEI. This CDR3 region has 16 residues. In DNA, the CDR3 is TGTGCCAGCAGTCCTCGGGACCTTTATAGCAATCAGCCCCAGCATTTT. Its protein product is CASSPRDLYSNQPQHF.